Listed below are T cell receptor beta chains from one sample, sequenced in a study of blood T cell repertoires in COVID-19. The method was immunoSEQ multiplex PCR; TCRdb's version includes in-frame clones alone and lacks a portion of them. In the table there are 180,000 or so clones, about 70% of which are singletons. The specimen sequenced was peripheral blood. The origin of the receptors is a woman aged 50 to 65 with active or convalescent COVID-19. Each CDR3 is given with its conserved first and last residue. The order of the fields is clone size, V gene, D gene, J gene, CDR3 DNA, CDR3 protein. A D gene is named only where the DNA matches it firmly. Clone size appears in some rows only: once, few, many, or a class for an expanded clone.

clone size: NA
V gene: TRBV24-1
D gene: NA
J gene: TRBJ2-2
CDR3 DNA: TGTGCCACCAGTGCGGGAAACACCGGGGAGCTGTTTTTT
CDR3 protein: CATSAGNTGELFF

clone size: NA
V gene: TRBV19
D gene: NA
J gene: TRBJ1-5
CDR3 DNA: TGTGCCAGTAGTACCCAACAGGGAAATCAGCCCCAGCATTTT
CDR3 protein: CASSTQQGNQPQHF

clone size: NA
V gene: TRBV27
D gene: NA
J gene: TRBJ2-5
CDR3 DNA: TGTGCCAGCAGTTTACCCCTAGAAGAGACCCAGTACTTC
CDR3 protein: CASSLPLEETQYF

clone size: NA
V gene: TRBV7-9
D gene: TRBD1
J gene: TRBJ1-4
CDR3 DNA: TGTGCCAGCAGCCACCTCCGGGACAGAATTAATGAAAAACTGTTTTTT
CDR3 protein: CASSHLRDRINEKLFF

clone size: NA
V gene: TRBV30
D gene: NA
J gene: TRBJ2-7
CDR3 DNA: TGTGCCTGGAGGGCCCCAGGTGGACTAAGCTCCTACGAGCAGTACTTC
CDR3 protein: CAWRAPGGLSSYEQYF

clone size: NA
V gene: TRBV3-1/TRBV3-2
D gene: TRBD2
J gene: TRBJ2-1
CDR3 DNA: TGTGCCAGCAGCCCCAGACTAGCGGGAGGGAAAGAGCAGTTCTTC
CDR3 protein: CASSPRLAGGKEQFF

clone size: NA
V gene: TRBV30
D gene: NA
J gene: TRBJ2-5
CDR3 DNA: TGTGCCTGCCAAGGGGCTAGAGTTCAGACCCAGTACTTC
CDR3 protein: CACQGARVQTQYF

clone size: NA
V gene: TRBV28
D gene: TRBD1
J gene: TRBJ1-3
CDR3 DNA: TGTGCCAGCAGCACTCCCGGGACAGGTGGAAACACCATATATTTT
CDR3 protein: CASSTPGTGGNTIYF

clone size: few
V gene: TRBV7-9
D gene: NA
J gene: TRBJ1-6
CDR3 DNA: TGTGCCAGCAGCTTAGAGTACGGGAATTCACCCCTCCACTTT
CDR3 protein: CASSLEYGNSPLHF

clone size: once
V gene: TRBV24-1
D gene: TRBD2
J gene: TRBJ2-1
CDR3 DNA: TGTGCCACCAGTGATTTGACGGGGGGGAATGAGCAGTTCTTC
CDR3 protein: CATSDLTGGNEQFF

clone size: NA
V gene: TRBV18
D gene: TRBD1
J gene: TRBJ1-4
CDR3 DNA: TGTGCCAGCTCACCTGGCAGGGGGGAAGAAAAACTGTTTTTT
CDR3 protein: CASSPGRGEEKLFF

clone size: NA
V gene: TRBV2
D gene: TRBD2
J gene: TRBJ2-3
CDR3 DNA: TGTGCCAGCCGGGGACTAGCAGGTCGCACAGATACGCAGTATTTT
CDR3 protein: CASRGLAGRTDTQYF

clone size: NA
V gene: TRBV2
D gene: NA
J gene: TRBJ1-2
CDR3 DNA: TGTGCCAGCAGTCTGGACACGTTCGGCTACACCTTC
CDR3 protein: CASSLDTFGYTF

clone size: NA
V gene: TRBV4-2
D gene: NA
J gene: TRBJ1-1
CDR3 DNA: TGTGCCAGCAGCCAAGGGAATCGGGAGAACACTGAAGCTTTCTTT
CDR3 protein: CASSQGNRENTEAFF

clone size: once
V gene: TRBV7-3
D gene: NA
J gene: TRBJ1-1
CDR3 DNA: TGTGCCAGCAGCTTCCGGACTCAAGGGGAAGCTTTCTTT
CDR3 protein: CASSFRTQGEAFF

clone size: NA
V gene: TRBV9
D gene: NA
J gene: TRBJ2-7
CDR3 DNA: TGTGCCAGCAGCGTGGGGACTGCACAAGAGCAGTACTTC
CDR3 protein: CASSVGTAQEQYF

clone size: NA
V gene: TRBV7-2
D gene: NA
J gene: TRBJ2-7
CDR3 DNA: TGTGCCAGCAGCCCAGCCGCGGCCCCCTACGAGCAGTACTTC
CDR3 protein: CASSPAAAPYEQYF

clone size: few
V gene: TRBV28
D gene: TRBD1
J gene: TRBJ1-4
CDR3 DNA: TGTGCCAGCAGTACGCTTACAGGGGGCTCTGAAAAACTGTTTTTT
CDR3 protein: CASSTLTGGSEKLFF

clone size: NA
V gene: TRBV19
D gene: NA
J gene: TRBJ2-7
CDR3 DNA: TGTGCCAGTAGCTTCGACGGCAACGGGGAGCAGTACTTC
CDR3 protein: CASSFDGNGEQYF

clone size: NA
V gene: TRBV27
D gene: TRBD2
J gene: TRBJ2-1
CDR3 DNA: TGTGCCAGCAGTTCCTCGAATGGACTAGCGGGAAATGAGCAGTTCTTC
CDR3 protein: CASSSSNGLAGNEQFF

clone size: NA
V gene: TRBV11-2
D gene: TRBD2
J gene: TRBJ2-1
CDR3 DNA: TGTGCCAGCAGCTTAGGAAGGTTGCGGGAGGATGAGCAGTTCTTC
CDR3 protein: CASSLGRLREDEQFF

clone size: few
V gene: TRBV28
D gene: NA
J gene: TRBJ1-5
CDR3 DNA: TGTGCCAGCAGCATGCGGCAGGGGATGGCAAATCAGCCCCAGCATTTT
CDR3 protein: CASSMRQGMANQPQHF

clone size: NA
V gene: TRBV2
D gene: TRBD2
J gene: TRBJ2-5
CDR3 DNA: TGTGCCAGCAGTGAAGCGCGGGCTAGCGGTAAAGGGGAGACCCAGTACTTC
CDR3 protein: CASSEARASGKGETQYF

clone size: NA
V gene: TRBV28
D gene: NA
J gene: TRBJ2-7
CDR3 DNA: TGTGCCAGCAGTTCCACATGGGGCACCCCGACTTACGTTGGGCAGTACTTC
CDR3 protein: CASSSTWGTPTYVGQYF

clone size: NA
V gene: TRBV29-1
D gene: TRBD1
J gene: TRBJ1-1
CDR3 DNA: TGCAGCGTGGCCGGGACAGGGTTGAACACTGAAGCTTTCTTT
CDR3 protein: CSVAGTGLNTEAFF

clone size: NA
V gene: TRBV2
D gene: NA
J gene: TRBJ1-2
CDR3 DNA: TGTGCCAGCAGGCCAGGGGCCACAATGGGTGGCTACACCTTC
CDR3 protein: CASRPGATMGGYTF

clone size: NA
V gene: TRBV6-5
D gene: NA
J gene: TRBJ1-2
CDR3 DNA: TGTGCCAGCAGTTACTCCCGCTACCCTAACTATGGCTACACCTTC
CDR3 protein: CASSYSRYPNYGYTF

clone size: NA
V gene: TRBV6-1
D gene: TRBD1
J gene: TRBJ1-2
CDR3 DNA: TGTGCCAGCAGTGGAGAGGACAGGGCGGTCTACACCTTC
CDR3 protein: CASSGEDRAVYTF

clone size: NA
V gene: TRBV14
D gene: TRBD2
J gene: TRBJ2-1
CDR3 DNA: TGTGCCAGCAGCCAACCCACTAGCGGGAGTTGGGGTGAGCAGTTCTTC
CDR3 protein: CASSQPTSGSWGEQFF

clone size: once
V gene: TRBV3-1/TRBV3-2
D gene: TRBD1
J gene: TRBJ2-5
CDR3 DNA: TGTGCCAGCAGCACTATCAAGCGACGGATCCCATCGAGGGGGCCAGAGACCCAGTACTTC
CDR3 protein: CASSTIKRRIPSRGPETQYF

clone size: few
V gene: TRBV15
D gene: NA
J gene: TRBJ1-3
CDR3 DNA: TGTGCCACCAGCAGAGAGAGGCTCTCTGGAAACACCATATATTTT
CDR3 protein: CATSRERLSGNTIYF

clone size: NA
V gene: TRBV11-3
D gene: NA
J gene: TRBJ1-3
CDR3 DNA: TGTGCCAGCAGCTCGAGCCCAAGCGGGGGCTCTGGAAACACCATATATTTT
CDR3 protein: CASSSSPSGGSGNTIYF

clone size: NA
V gene: TRBV11-3
D gene: NA
J gene: TRBJ2-3
CDR3 DNA: TGTGCCAGCAGCACCCAAGGTGGGGGGGGCAGTGATACGCAGTATTTT
CDR3 protein: CASSTQGGGGSDTQYF

clone size: NA
V gene: TRBV4-1
D gene: TRBD1
J gene: TRBJ2-5
CDR3 DNA: TGCGCCAGCAGCCAGGGGAATTGGACAGGGGGTGAAGAGACCCAGTACTTC
CDR3 protein: CASSQGNWTGGEETQYF

clone size: NA
V gene: TRBV9
D gene: TRBD2
J gene: TRBJ2-7
CDR3 DNA: TGTGCCAGCAGCGCCCCGGGACTAGGGTACGAGCAGTACTTC
CDR3 protein: CASSAPGLGYEQYF

clone size: few
V gene: TRBV29-1
D gene: TRBD1
J gene: TRBJ1-1
CDR3 DNA: TGCAGCGCAGCCCTGGACAGGGCTACTGAAGCTTTCTTT
CDR3 protein: CSAALDRATEAFF

clone size: NA
V gene: TRBV12-3/TRBV12-4
D gene: NA
J gene: TRBJ1-1
CDR3 DNA: TGTGCCAGCAGTTTCCGACAGAACACTGAAGCTTTCTTT
CDR3 protein: CASSFRQNTEAFF

clone size: few
V gene: TRBV9
D gene: NA
J gene: TRBJ1-1
CDR3 DNA: TGTGCCAGCAGCGTACAGGGGAGGGACACTGAAGCTTTCTTT
CDR3 protein: CASSVQGRDTEAFF

clone size: NA
V gene: TRBV6-5
D gene: NA
J gene: TRBJ2-7
CDR3 DNA: TGTGCCAGCAGTTACTCGCGCCAGGGTCGACACGAGCAGTACTTC
CDR3 protein: CASSYSRQGRHEQYF

clone size: NA
V gene: TRBV19
D gene: NA
J gene: TRBJ1-1
CDR3 DNA: TGTGCCAGTAGATCGAGGGTCGCTGAAGCTTTCTTT
CDR3 protein: CASRSRVAEAFF

clone size: NA
V gene: TRBV5-1
D gene: TRBD1
J gene: TRBJ2-7
CDR3 DNA: TGCGCCAGCAGCCTTTGGCGGGACAGGGGGTCCTACGAGCAGTACTTC
CDR3 protein: CASSLWRDRGSYEQYF

clone size: NA
V gene: TRBV19
D gene: NA
J gene: TRBJ1-2
CDR3 DNA: TGTGCCAGTAGTATAGGACAGGACTATGGCTACACCTTC
CDR3 protein: CASSIGQDYGYTF

clone size: few
V gene: TRBV6-2/TRBV6-3
D gene: TRBD1
J gene: TRBJ2-7
CDR3 DNA: TGTGCCAGCAGTTACGAGGGGGCTACGGGCGAGCAGTACTTC
CDR3 protein: CASSYEGATGEQYF

clone size: NA
V gene: TRBV3-1/TRBV3-2
D gene: TRBD1
J gene: TRBJ1-6
CDR3 DNA: TGTGCCAGCAGCAATCAGGCAGGGGGTTTGAATTCACCCCTCCACTTT
CDR3 protein: CASSNQAGGLNSPLHF